The subject of this entry is one T cell receptor (beta chain). Assay: immunoSEQ multiplex PCR; the TCRdb copy retains only in-frame clones and omits some. The sample has more than 150,000 clones, 85% to 95% seen once. Germline V lookup: CDR1 SGHAT, CDR2 FQNNGV. CDR3 length: 15 amino acids. The V and J ends lost 3 bases and 4 bases, in that order; junction bases with no gene match: 7. The sample is drawn from a study of T cell responses to AZD1222 COVID-19 vaccine. The sample in question was peripheral blood, obtained 28 days after the second AZD1222 dose. V usage is TRBV11-2 and J usage is TRBJ1-2; 8 nucleotides align to TRBD1. This sequence was found in an adult who received the AZD1222 COVID-19 vaccine. Written as DNA, the CDR3 is TGTGCCAGCAGCTTCGGACAGGGCTTTAGCTATGGCTACACCTTC. Its protein product is CASSFGQGFSYGYTF.